The rows below give T cell receptor beta chains drawn from one sample of a study of cytomegalovirus exposure and HLA in healthy donors. TCRdb's table, derived via immunoSEQ multiplex PCR, lists solely in-frame clones and lacks some. The profile covers roughly 250,000 clones, with approximately 86% appearing a single time and around 1.3% taken by the ten largest. The sequencing input was PBMCs. The origin of the receptors is a woman between 25 and 40 years old in good health and CMV-seropositive. Each CDR3 is given with its conserved first and last residue. The D gene is left open where the match is weak. For some rows the clone size is stated as once, few or many, or as a class when expanded; others skip it.

J: TRBJ1-2
size: -
D: -
V: TRBV6-5
CDR3: CASSYSPGFYGYTF
DNA: TGTGCCAGCAGTTACTCCCCCGGGTTCTATGGCTACACCTTC

J: TRBJ2-1
size: -
D: -
V: TRBV4-1
CDR3: CASSGLAPYNEQFF
DNA: TGCGCCAGCAGTGGGCTAGCGCCGTACAATGAGCAGTTCTTC

J: TRBJ2-3
size: once
D: -
V: TRBV5-1
CDR3: CASSAQQGDNTQYF
DNA: TGCGCCAGCAGCGCCCAACAGGGAGATAATACGCAGTATTTT

J: TRBJ2-2
size: -
D: TRBD1
V: TRBV27
CDR3: CASSIVTGADGELFF
DNA: TGTGCCAGCAGTATAGTTACAGGGGCCGACGGGGAGCTGTTTTTT

J: TRBJ2-7
size: -
D: TRBD2
V: TRBV11-3
CDR3: CASSLERRELAF
DNA: TGTGCCAGCAGCTTAGAACGGCGGGAACTAGCGTTC

J: TRBJ2-1
size: -
D: TRBD2
V: TRBV7-3
CDR3: CASSSLTPSTGTSDDNEQFF
DNA: TGTGCCAGCAGCTCCCTAACCCCGTCTACCGGGACTAGCGACGACAATGAGCAGTTCTTC

J: TRBJ2-5
size: -
D: -
V: TRBV11-3
CDR3: CASSRVQETQYF
DNA: TGTGCCAGCAGCCGGGTGCAAGAGACCCAGTACTTC

J: TRBJ1-1
size: -
D: -
V: TRBV5-6
CDR3: CASSLVQGSGMNTEAFF
DNA: TGTGCCAGCAGCTTGGTTCAGGGGTCGGGTATGAACACTGAAGCTTTCTTT

J: TRBJ2-1
size: -
D: TRBD1
V: TRBV7-3
CDR3: CASSSHEGGTGHNEQFF
DNA: TGTGCCAGCAGCTCCCACGAAGGGGGGACAGGCCACAATGAGCAGTTCTTC

J: TRBJ2-3
size: few
D: -
V: TRBV6-1
CDR3: CASTGYTDTQYF
DNA: TGTGCCAGCACGGGGTACACAGATACGCAGTATTTT

J: TRBJ2-7
size: -
D: TRBD1
V: TRBV5-1
CDR3: CASSHLSPSTGGWDEQYF
DNA: TGCGCCAGCAGCCATTTGTCCCCTTCTACAGGGGGCTGGGACGAGCAGTACTTC

J: TRBJ1-2
size: -
D: TRBD1
V: TRBV28
CDR3: CASSFKPGQGARGYTF
DNA: TGTGCCAGCAGTTTCAAACCGGGACAGGGGGCAAGGGGCTACACCTTC

J: TRBJ2-3
size: -
D: -
V: TRBV5-1
CDR3: CAGAEIPGDTQYF
DNA: TGCGCCGGAGCAGAAATCCCCGGGGATACGCAGTATTTT

J: TRBJ2-1
size: -
D: -
V: TRBV19
CDR3: CASSGGAGWWDEQFF
DNA: TGTGCCAGTAGTGGTGGCGCGGGATGGTGGGATGAGCAGTTCTTC

J: TRBJ2-3
size: -
D: -
V: TRBV29-1
CDR3: CSVGTTSTDTQYF
DNA: TGCAGCGTTGGAACTACTAGCACAGATACGCAGTATTTT

J: TRBJ1-1
size: -
D: -
V: TRBV2
CDR3: CASAMGQNTEAFF
DNA: TGTGCCAGCGCGATGGGCCAGAACACTGAAGCTTTCTTT

J: TRBJ1-1
size: -
D: -
V: TRBV5-1
CDR3: CASSDSQAGNTEAFF
DNA: TGCGCCAGCAGCGACTCTCAGGCGGGGAACACTGAAGCTTTCTTT

J: TRBJ1-1
size: -
D: TRBD1
V: TRBV19
CDR3: CASKGTGDTEAFF
DNA: TGTGCCAGTAAAGGGACAGGGGACACTGAAGCTTTCTTT

J: TRBJ2-1
size: -
D: -
V: TRBV4-1
CDR3: CASSQGRLTGDEQFF
DNA: TGCGCCAGCAGCCAAGGGCGACTAACGGGGGATGAGCAGTTCTTC

J: TRBJ1-1
size: -
D: TRBD1
V: TRBV7-3
CDR3: CASSLIQGARTEAFF
DNA: TGTGCCAGCAGCTTAATCCAGGGGGCAAGGACTGAAGCTTTCTTT

J: TRBJ1-5
size: -
D: TRBD1
V: TRBV4-2
CDR3: CASSQEDGTDNQPQHF
DNA: TGTGCCAGCAGCCAAGAGGACGGGACAGACAATCAGCCCCAGCATTTT

J: TRBJ2-2
size: -
D: -
V: TRBV5-1
CDR3: CASSGGGTNTGELFF
DNA: TGCGCCAGCAGTGGAGGGGGCACGAACACCGGGGAGCTGTTTTTT

J: TRBJ1-2
size: -
D: -
V: TRBV10-3
CDR3: CAISRRPPPRNYGYTF
DNA: TGTGCCATTAGTCGGAGGCCCCCCCCACGTAACTATGGCTACACCTTC

J: TRBJ1-5
size: -
D: -
V: TRBV6-6
CDR3: CASSYRGDSNQPQHF
DNA: TGTGCCAGCAGTTACCGGGGAGATAGCAATCAGCCCCAGCATTTT

J: TRBJ2-5
size: -
D: TRBD1
V: TRBV15
CDR3: CATSLTRGQETQYF
DNA: TGTGCCACCAGCTTAACCAGGGGGCAAGAGACCCAGTACTTC

J: TRBJ1-3
size: -
D: TRBD1
V: TRBV18
CDR3: CASSPPNDREGNTIYF
DNA: TGTGCCAGCTCACCACCGAATGACAGGGAGGGAAACACCATATATTTT

J: TRBJ2-1
size: -
D: -
V: TRBV5-1
CDR3: CASSLSPRSYNEQFF
DNA: TGCGCCAGCAGCTTGAGTCCCAGGTCCTACAATGAGCAGTTCTTC

J: TRBJ2-1
size: -
D: -
V: TRBV27
CDR3: CASRLARGPYNEQFF
DNA: TGTGCCAGCAGGCTAGCGAGAGGGCCCTACAATGAGCAGTTCTTC

J: TRBJ1-1
size: -
D: -
V: TRBV6-1
CDR3: CASSIQGSGTEAFF
DNA: TGTGCCAGCAGTATACAGGGATCGGGCACTGAAGCTTTCTTT

J: TRBJ2-7
size: -
D: TRBD1
V: TRBV5-4
CDR3: CASSQRQGSDEQYF
DNA: TGTGCCAGCAGCCAACGACAGGGTTCGGACGAGCAGTACTTC

J: TRBJ1-1
size: -
D: -
V: TRBV27
CDR3: CASSLRPGDTEAFF
DNA: TGTGCCAGCAGTTTAAGGCCGGGGGACACTGAAGCTTTCTTT

J: TRBJ1-1
size: -
D: -
V: TRBV10-1
CDR3: CASSEGRGGGTEAFF
DNA: TGCGCCAGCAGTGAAGGTCGTGGGGGGGGCACTGAAGCTTTCTTT

J: TRBJ2-3
size: -
D: -
V: TRBV9
CDR3: CASSARLADTQYF
DNA: TGTGCCAGCAGCGCCCGATTAGCGGATACGCAGTATTTT

J: TRBJ1-3
size: -
D: -
V: TRBV5-1
CDR3: CASSLGYSGNTIYF
DNA: TGCGCCAGCAGCTTGGGTTACTCTGGAAACACCATATATTTT

J: TRBJ1-2
size: once
D: -
V: TRBV27
CDR3: CASSPSSGQVSYGYTF
DNA: TGTGCCAGCAGTCCGTCATCGGGACAAGTTAGCTATGGCTACACCTTC

J: TRBJ2-2
size: -
D: TRBD2
V: TRBV2
CDR3: CASLLAVNTGELFF
DNA: TGTGCCAGCCTCCTAGCGGTTAACACCGGGGAGCTGTTTTTT

J: TRBJ2-1
size: -
D: -
V: TRBV13
CDR3: CASSLATNNEQFF
DNA: TGTGCCAGCAGCTTAGCTACTAACAATGAGCAGTTCTTC